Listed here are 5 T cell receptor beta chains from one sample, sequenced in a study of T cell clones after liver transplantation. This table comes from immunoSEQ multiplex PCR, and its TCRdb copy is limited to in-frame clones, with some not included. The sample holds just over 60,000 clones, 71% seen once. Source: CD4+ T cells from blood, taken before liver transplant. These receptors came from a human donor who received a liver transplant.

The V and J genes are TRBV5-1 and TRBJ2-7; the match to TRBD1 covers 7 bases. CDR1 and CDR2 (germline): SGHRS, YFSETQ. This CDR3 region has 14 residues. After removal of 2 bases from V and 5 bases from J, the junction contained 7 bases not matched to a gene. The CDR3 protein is CASSFLTGLDEQYF. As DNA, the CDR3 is TGCGCCAGCAGCTTCTTGACAGGGCTGGACGAGCAGTACTTC.

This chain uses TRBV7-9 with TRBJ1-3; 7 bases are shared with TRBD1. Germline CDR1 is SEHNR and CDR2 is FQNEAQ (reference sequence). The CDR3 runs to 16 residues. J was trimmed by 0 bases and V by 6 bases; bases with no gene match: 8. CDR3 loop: CASSYTGDRSGNTIYF. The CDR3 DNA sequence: TGTGCCAGCAGTTACACAGGGGACCGCTCTGGAAACACCATATATTTT.

The CDR3 nucleotides read TGTGCCAGCAGGCCCCGCGGCTCCGGGAGCTCACCCCTCCACTTT. Translating it yields CASRPRGSGSSPLHF. This chain joins TRBV28 and TRBJ1-6; D is ambiguous. Trimming took 6 bases from V and 10 from J, leaving 19 bases between them. Germline CDR1 is MDHEN and CDR2 is SYDVKM. This CDR3 comprises 15 residues.

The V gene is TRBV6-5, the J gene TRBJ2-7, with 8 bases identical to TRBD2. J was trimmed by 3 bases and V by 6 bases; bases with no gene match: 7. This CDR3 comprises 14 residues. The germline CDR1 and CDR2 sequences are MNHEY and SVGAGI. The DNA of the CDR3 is TGTGCCAGCAGACCCGGGGGGGCGGTCTACGAGCAGTACTTC. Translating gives CASRPGGAVYEQYF.

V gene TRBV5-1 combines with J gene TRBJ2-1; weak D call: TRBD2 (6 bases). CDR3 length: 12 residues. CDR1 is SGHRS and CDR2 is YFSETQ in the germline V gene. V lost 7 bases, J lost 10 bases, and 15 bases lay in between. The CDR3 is CASRPTSSEQFF. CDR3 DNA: TGCGCCAGCCGCCCTACTAGCTCCGAGCAGTTCTTC.